Shown below are 14 T cell receptor beta chains from a single sample sequenced in a study of blood T cell repertoires in COVID-19. Clones were sequenced by immunoSEQ multiplex PCR, and TCRdb holds only the in-frame ones, with some missing. The table records about 87,000 clones, about 79% of them present only once. Source material: peripheral blood. These receptors were taken from a woman in her forties or fifties with acute or convalescent COVID-19.

V is TRBV13 and J is TRBJ2-3; 8 bases fit TRBD1. Germline-derived CDR1 and CDR2 are PRHDT and FYEKMQ (reference sequence). V dropped 3 bases and J dropped 9; count of bases not matched to a gene: 5. This CDR3 comprises 13 residues. The DNA of the CDR3 is TGTGCCAGCAGCTTGGACAGGGAGGTCACGCAGTATTTT. This translates into CASSLDREVTQYF.

The V gene is TRBV16, the J gene TRBJ1-2; 7 bases map to TRBD1. Unmatched junction bases numbered 7, after V lost 2 bases and J lost 4 bases. This CDR3 contains 15 residues. The germline CDR1 and CDR2 sequences are KGHSY and FQNENV. CDR3 DNA: TGTGCCAGCAGCCAACGATGGACAGGCGGCTATGGCTACACCTTC. It is translated as CASSQRWTGGYGYTF.

The chain employs TRBV29-1 and TRBJ1-1, with D perhaps TRBD1 (5 bases). The CDR3 is 13 amino acids. Germline V gene lookup returns CDR1 SQVTM and CDR2 ANQGSEA. Deletions cut 3 bases from V and 4 bases from J, with 12 bases between. The CDR3 DNA is TGCAGCGTTGACGGGCACCAGGGCACTGAAGCTTTCTTT. Translation: CSVDGHQGTEAFF.

The rearrangement links TRBV28 to TRBJ2-1, with 8 bases that match TRBD2. The CDR3 totals 12 residues. J gave up 10 bases and V 3 bases, and 2 bases lay outside the gene matches. Germline CDR1 and CDR2: MDHEN and SYDVKM. CDR3 DNA sequence: TGTGCCAGCAGTTTCGTAGCGGGGGAGCAGTTCTTC. Translating gives CASSFVAGEQFF.

This clone was found once. The chain carries TRBV7-2 and TRBJ2-7; maybe TRBD1 (5 bases). CDR3 size: 15 residues. Trimming left V 0 bases short and J 3 bases short, with 12 bases between. Per germline, CDR1 SGHTA and CDR2 FQGNSA. CDR3 loop: CASSLAGPGRYEQYF. For the CDR3, the DNA is TGTGCCAGCAGCTTAGCGGGGCCAGGGCGCTACGAGCAGTACTTC.

The chain has TRBV6-6 and TRBJ1-1, with 8 nucleotides matching TRBD1. The trim removed 7 bases at V and 4 bases at J, leaving 5 bases unmatched. The CDR3 loop spans 13 amino acids. Per germline, CDR1 MNHNY and CDR2 SVGAGI (reference sequence). The CDR3 loop reads CASKDRESTEAFF. Here the CDR3 DNA reads TGTGCCAGCAAGGACAGGGAAAGCACTGAAGCTTTCTTT.

The table lists this clone with a few counts. J is TRBJ2-5 and V is TRBV5-1; 7 positions match TRBD2. CDR1 and CDR2 from the germline V gene are SGHRS and YFSETQ. V was clipped by 7 bases and J by 2 bases; unmatched bases: 8. This CDR3 spans 14 amino acids. The CDR3 DNA reads TGCGCCAGCGCCTCGGGTAGCGGGCAAGAGACCCAGTACTTC. It encodes CASASGSGQETQYF.

This clone has more than one count but fewer than ten. The V and J genes are TRBV28 and TRBJ1-1; the match to TRBD1 covers 8 bases. Trimming at V came to 7 bases and at J to 5 bases, leaving 9 bases not matched to a gene. The CDR3 is 14 residues long. CDR1 MDHEN and CDR2 SYDVKM come from the germline V gene. In DNA, the CDR3 is TGTGCCAGCATCCTGGACAGGGTTATTACTGAAGCTTTCTTT. Encoded protein: CASILDRVITEAFF.

The chain employs TRBV19 and TRBJ2-7; a possible D gene is TRBD1 (5 bases). Germline V CDR1 and CDR2: LNHDA, SQIVND (reference sequence). This CDR3 comprises 15 residues. Deletions cut 6 bases from V and 4 bases from J, with 19 bases between. DNA of the CDR3: TGTGCCAGTAGACCCCGGCAGGGATCGTTGTACGAGCAGTACTTC. It encodes CASRPRQGSLYEQYF.

The CDR3 DNA is TGTGCCAGTAGTACACAGGGTCTTGGGGCCAACGTCCTGACTTTC. Translation: CASSTQGLGANVLTF. The gene calls are TRBV19 and TRBJ2-6; weak D call: TRBD1 (6 bases). V was trimmed by 4 bases and J by 3 bases, leaving 10 bases between them. CDR1 LNHDA and CDR2 SQIVND come from the germline V gene (reference sequence). The length of the CDR3 is 15 residues.

The V gene is TRBV4-2, the J gene TRBJ1-5; D gene ambiguous. The V gene lost 6 bases and the J gene lost 0 bases, with 12 bases spanning the gap. The CDR3 is made up of 15 amino acids. The germline CDR1 and CDR2 sequences are LGHNA and YNFKEQ. The CDR3 is CASRRSEDSNQPQHF. The CDR3 coding sequence is TGTGCCAGCAGGAGGAGTGAGGATAGCAATCAGCCCCAGCATTTT.

The V call is TRBV2, the J call TRBJ1-1, with D possibly being TRBD1 (6 bases). This CDR3 comprises 13 residues. With 6 bases removed from V and 1 base from J, the gap between germline ends came to 9 bases. Germline V gene sequence: CDR1 SNHLY, CDR2 FYNNEI. In DNA, the CDR3 is TGTGCCAGCAGCCTACAGGGGAACACTGAAGCTTTCTTT. This sequence encodes CASSLQGNTEAFF.

The rearrangement joins TRBV15 to TRBJ2-5, with 10 bases lining up with TRBD2. Trimming at V came to 8 bases and at J to 4 bases, leaving 10 bases not matched to a gene. The CDR3 is 15 amino acids. Germline lookup yields CDR1 LNHNV and CDR2 YYDKDF (reference sequence). This chain's CDR3 is CATVASGGAGETQYF. DNA of the CDR3: TGTGCCACCGTTGCAAGCGGGGGGGCCGGAGAGACCCAGTACTTC.

This clone is a singleton in its sample. The chain links TRBV24-1 to TRBJ2-3; D perhaps matches TRBD2 (5 bases). Germline V gene lookup returns CDR1 KGHDR and CDR2 SFDVKD. The CDR3 contains 14 residues. Between the trimmed V and J ends, which lost 4 bases and 4 bases, there was a span of 11 bases. The CDR3 DNA sequence: TGTGCCACCAGTGAAGAACTAGGTCCAGATACGCAGTATTTT. Protein product: CATSEELGPDTQYF.